The clone carrying this T cell receptor (beta chain) was seen only a few times. Its antigen is not known. This sample also contains other DNA sequences that code for the same CDR3. The data originate from a study of cytomegalovirus exposure and HLA in healthy donors. Background on the study: Unique TCR beta sequences numbering some 120 million came from 150 million to 200 million T cells in an earlier analysis.

The V and J ends lost 0 bases and 4 bases respectively, with 10 bases between them. Germline V lookup: CDR1 SGDLS, CDR2 YYNGEE. This CDR3 is 14 amino acids long. Study-wide results and caveats: The study labeled about 160 TCR beta chains cytomegalovirus-associated. What TCR beta sequences reportedly achieved was accurate prediction of HLA-A and HLA-B alleles in most subjects. What was likely a sequencing artifact was a cluster of highly shared sequence variants.

The PCR contained 60 Vbeta and 13 Jbeta primers. Clones were read by immunoSEQ multiplex PCR, and TCRdb kept only the in-frame ones, dropping some. The sample yields about 210,000 clones, nearly 80% seen once. The material sequenced was PBMCs. The V gene is TRBV9, the J gene TRBJ1-2; no definite D call. The sequence was obtained from a male donor in good health and CMV-seronegative. The CDR3 bases are TGTGCCAGCAGCGTAGGAGCAGGTAGCTATGGCTACACCTTC. Translating it yields CASSVGAGSYGYTF.